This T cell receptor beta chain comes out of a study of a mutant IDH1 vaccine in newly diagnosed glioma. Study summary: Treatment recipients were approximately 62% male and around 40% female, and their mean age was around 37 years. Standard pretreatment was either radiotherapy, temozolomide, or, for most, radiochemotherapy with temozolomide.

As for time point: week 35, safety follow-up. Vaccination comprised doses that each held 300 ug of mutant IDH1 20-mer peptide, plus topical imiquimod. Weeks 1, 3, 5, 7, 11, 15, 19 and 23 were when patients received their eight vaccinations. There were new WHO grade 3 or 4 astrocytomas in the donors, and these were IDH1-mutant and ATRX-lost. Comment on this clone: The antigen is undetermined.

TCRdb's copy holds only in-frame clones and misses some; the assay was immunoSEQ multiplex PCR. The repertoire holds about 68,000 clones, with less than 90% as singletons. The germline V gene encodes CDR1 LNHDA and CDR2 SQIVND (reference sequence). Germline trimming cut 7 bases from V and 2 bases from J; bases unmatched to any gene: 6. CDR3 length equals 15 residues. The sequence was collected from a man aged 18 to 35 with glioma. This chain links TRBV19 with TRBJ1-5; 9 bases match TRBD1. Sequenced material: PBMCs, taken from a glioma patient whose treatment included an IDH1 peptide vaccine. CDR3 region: CASTPDRGRNQPQHF. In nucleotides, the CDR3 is TGTGCCAGTACCCCGGACAGGGGTCGCAATCAGCCCCAGCATTTT.